Following are 11 T cell receptor beta chains from one sample sequenced in a study of immune evolution from preneoplasia to lung adenocarcinoma. The assay was immunoSEQ multiplex PCR, and TCRdb's table has in-frame clones only and misses some. The sample contains 2,000 to 2,500 clones, 75% to 85% of which appear only once. The sequenced sample consisted of FFPE minimally invasive lung adenocarcinoma tissue. These receptors were obtained from a person aged 55-85 years with lung adenocarcinoma.

V is TRBV7-9 and J is TRBJ2-7; possibly TRBD1 for D (5 bases). This CDR3 comprises 15 residues. The germline gives CDR1 SEHNR, CDR2 FQNEAQ (reference sequence). V dropped 2 bases and J dropped 5 bases, with 16 bases sitting between them. DNA for the CDR3: TGTGCCAGCAGCTTAATAGGACAAGCTCTCCACGAGCAGTACTTC. It translates to CASSLIGQALHEQYF.

In this sample, this clone turned up once. The chain combines TRBV27 with TRBJ2-2; TRBD1 matches 7 bases. The V segment lost 9 bases and the J segment 5 bases; nucleotides outside the gene matches: 6. Looked up from germline, CDR1 is MNHEY and CDR2 is SMNVEV (reference sequence). The CDR3 has 13 amino acids. CDR3 coding DNA: TGTGCCAGTTTTACAGGGGCAACCGGGGAGCTGTTTTTT. As protein: CASFTGATGELFF.

The V call is TRBV21-1, the J call TRBJ2-7. TRBV21-1 is flagged as a pseudogene. The CDR3 length is 17 residues. The CDR3 protein is CASSKASPSGAFYEQYF. CDR3 DNA: TGTGCCAGCAGCAAAGCCTCCCCCTCGGGGGCGTTCTACGAGCAGTACTTC.

The chain combines TRBV11-2 with TRBJ2-3; 10 nucleotides agree with TRBD1. CDR3 length: 15 residues. CDR1 SGHAT and CDR2 FQNNGV come from the germline V gene. The trim removed 5 bases at V and 3 bases at J, leaving 5 bases unmatched. CDR3 protein: CASSKGQGRTDTQYF. CDR3 DNA: TGTGCCAGCAGCAAGGGACAGGGGAGGACAGATACGCAGTATTTT.

The gene calls are TRBV9 and TRBJ2-7; D is ambiguous. There are 12 residues in the CDR3. Deletions cut 4 bases from V and 0 bases from J, with 5 bases between. Germline CDR1 SGDLS, CDR2 YYNGEE. CDR3 region: CASSSNSYEQYF. CDR3 coding DNA: TGTGCCAGCAGCTCGAACTCCTACGAGCAGTACTTC.

This clone was counted a few times. The J gene is TRBJ2-1, the V gene TRBV4-2; possible D gene TRBD1, 6 bases. CDR3 length equals 14 residues. Between the trimmed V and J ends, which lost 3 bases and 3 bases, there was a span of 9 bases. Per the germline V gene, CDR1 is LGHNA and CDR2 is YNFKEQ. The CDR3 protein is CASSQDRYYNEQFF. The CDR3 DNA follows: TGTGCCAGCAGCCAGGACAGATACTACAATGAGCAGTTCTTC.

The rearrangement links TRBV19 to TRBJ2-2; D unclear. V shed 7 bases and J shed 4 bases, with 7 bases lying between them. CDR1 and CDR2 from the germline V gene are LNHDA and SQIVND (reference sequence). This CDR3 region has 12 residues. The CDR3 DNA follows: TGTGCCAGTAAGGGCGGCACCGGGGAGCTGTTTTTT. Protein: CASKGGTGELFF.

This sequence joins TRBV7-6 and TRBJ1-6; D gene ambiguous. This CDR3 has 14 residues. The V gene's germline CDR1 is SGHVS and CDR2 FNYEAQ. V shed 1 base and J shed 10 bases, with 11 bases lying between them. The CDR3 loop reads CASSLGREGSPLHF. CDR3 coding DNA: TGTGCCAGCAGCTTAGGGCGGGAAGGCTCACCCCTCCACTTT.

This clone was observed a few times. The rearrangement uses TRBV21-1 and TRBJ2-7; the table calls TRBD1, which could not be checked here. TRBV21-1 is noted as a pseudogene. The CDR3 spans 14 residues. The CDR3 DNA reads as TGTGCCAGCAGCAAAGATCCGACAACCTACGAGCAGTACTTC. This gives the protein CASSKDPTTYEQYF.

This clone has a handful of counts. The chain joins TRBV9 to TRBJ2-3, with 15 positions matching TRBD2. Trimming took 4 bases from V and 6 from J; bases not matched to a gene: 3. CDR3 length: 15 amino acids. Germline loops: CDR1 SGDLS, CDR2 YYNGEE. The CDR3 region is CASSIGTSGGDTQYF. The DNA of the CDR3 is TGTGCCAGCAGCATAGGGACTAGCGGGGGGGATACGCAGTATTTT. Full variable domain (missing parts from reference TRBV9 and TRBJ2-3): DSGVTQTPKHLITATGQRVTLRCSPRSGDLSVYWYQQSLDQGLQFLIQYYNGEERAKGNILERFSAQQFPDLHSELNLSSLELGDSALYFCASSIGTSGGDTQYFGPGTRLTVL.

The rearrangement joins TRBV29-1 to TRBJ2-7; D tentatively fits TRBD1 or TRBD2 (5 bases each). Trimming removed 6 bases from V and 0 bases from J, with 15 bases in between. CDR1 is SQVTM and CDR2 is ANQGSEA in the germline V gene. CDR3 length equals 14 residues. The CDR3 region has the DNA TGCAGCGTAGACCGGGACGGCGGCTCCTACGAGCAGTACTTC. It yields the protein CSVDRDGGSYEQYF.